The 27 T cell receptor beta chains below all came from one sample that was sequenced in a study of cytomegalovirus exposure and HLA in healthy donors. PCR employed 60 Vbeta and 13 Jbeta primers. Sequencing was performed with immunoSEQ multiplex PCR; in TCRdb, only in-frame clones are kept and a portion is missing. The sample holds some 130,000 clones; 50% to 75% are singletons and the top ten take 2% to 2.5%. Sequencing was carried out using PBMCs. Receptor source: a woman in her thirties or forties in good health and CMV-seronegative.

This chain joins TRBV2 and TRBJ2-5; D ambiguous. The germline V and J ends were trimmed by 4 bases and 4 bases, with 7 bases remaining between them. The CDR3 runs to 12 residues. Germline CDR1 reads SNHLY; CDR2 reads FYNNEI. The CDR3 nucleotides read TGTGCCAGCAGTGGGAGTCGAGAGACCCAGTACTTC. It is translated as CASSGSRETQYF.

This sequence joins TRBV30 and TRBJ1-2; no clear D. CDR1 GTSNPN and CDR2 SVGIG come from the germline V gene (reference sequence). CDR3 length: 13 residues. V was trimmed by 0 bases and J by 2 bases, leaving 7 bases between them. The CDR3 is CAWSVQTNYGYTF. The CDR3 coding sequence is TGTGCCTGGAGTGTACAGACCAACTATGGCTACACCTTC.

The genes are TRBV10-1 and TRBJ1-1; the D is unclear. In germline, CDR1 is WNHNN, CDR2 SYGVQD (reference sequence). V lost 0 bases and J 5 bases, leaving 7 bases between the germline ends. The CDR3 spans 13 residues. For the CDR3, the DNA is TGCGCCAGCAGTGAGTCTGGAGGAACTGAAGCTTTCTTT. It encodes CASSESGGTEAFF.

The chain uses TRBV4-2 and TRBJ1-1; D unclear. This CDR3 is 13 amino acids long. CDR1 and CDR2 (germline): LGHNA, YNFKEQ. The V gene lost 3 bases and the J gene lost 1 base, with 6 bases spanning the gap. CDR3 DNA sequence: TGTGCCAGCAGCCAGGGCAGGAACACTGAAGCTTTCTTT. Amino acid sequence: CASSQGRNTEAFF.

The chain uses TRBV4-3 and TRBJ2-5; possibly TRBD2 for D (7 bases). Trimming took off 0 bases at V and 3 bases at J, with 11 bases between the two ends. The V gene's germline CDR1 is LGHNA and CDR2 YSLEER. The CDR3 consists of 15 residues. The CDR3 sequence is CASSQDRGAEETQYF. Here the CDR3 DNA reads TGCGCCAGCAGCCAAGATCGGGGGGCCGAAGAGACCCAGTACTTC.

This chain connects TRBV19 to TRBJ1-1; D gene unclear. The CDR3 covers 13 residues. With 7 bases removed from V and 5 bases from J, the gap between germline ends came to 14 bases. Germline V gene lookup returns CDR1 LNHDA and CDR2 SQIVND (reference sequence). This chain's CDR3 is CASIARIRTEAFF. Written as DNA, the CDR3 is TGTGCCAGTATCGCGAGAATACGGACTGAAGCTTTCTTT.

This chain connects TRBV5-4 to TRBJ1-4; the D gene is possibly TRBD1 (6 bases). The length of the CDR3 is 14 residues. Germline assignment: CDR1 SGHNT and CDR2 YYREEE (reference sequence). V shed 5 bases and J shed 7 bases, with 15 bases lying between them. This chain's CDR3 is CASRYRDNSEKLFF. The CDR3 DNA follows: TGTGCCAGCAGGTACCGGGACAACTCTGAAAAACTGTTTTTT.

Only one count was recorded for this clone. V usage is TRBV14 and J usage is TRBJ2-7; 10 bases line up with TRBD2. Per germline, CDR1 SGHDN and CDR2 FVKESK. CDR3 length: 17 amino acids. The V and J ends lost 4 bases and 2 bases, in that order; junction bases with no gene match: 11. The CDR3 nucleotides read TGTGCCAGCAGCCCTCTATCACTAGCGGGGAGAACCTACGAGCAGTACTTC. Translation gives CASSPLSLAGRTYEQYF.

This clone appeared a few times. The rearrangement links TRBV2 to TRBJ2-5; TRBD1 agrees at 7 bases. The closer fit of TRBJ2-7 to the DNA end suggests the J call may be wrong. This CDR3 is 15 amino acids long. The germline gives CDR1 SNHLY, CDR2 FYNNEI. CDR3 protein: CASSETGEPSYEQYF. Written as DNA, the CDR3 is TGTGCCAGCAGTGAAACAGGGGAACCCTCCTACGAGCAGTACTTC.

The chain uses TRBV5-1 and TRBJ1-4; TRBD1 aligns across 7 bases. With 4 bases clipped from V and 5 bases from J, the junction kept 8 bases outside the gene matches. Germline CDR1 reads SGHRS; CDR2 reads YFSETQ. This CDR3 spans 15 amino acids. CDR3 protein: CASSLDGTANEKLFF. The CDR3 DNA reads TGCGCCAGCAGCCTGGATGGGACAGCAAATGAAAAACTGTTTTTT.

The chain is built from TRBV7-9 and TRBJ2-7; TRBD1 might be the D (5 bases). The germline gives CDR1 SEHNR, CDR2 FQNEAQ (reference sequence). The CDR3 covers 15 residues. V gave up 1 base and J gave up 2 bases, with 12 bases separating them. The CDR3 nucleotides read TGTGCCAGCAGCTTAGGGCAGGGATGGGCCTACGAGCAGTACTTC. Its protein is CASSLGQGWAYEQYF. Filled out from reference TRBV7-9 and TRBJ2-7, the complete variable domain reads DTGVSQNPRHKITKRGQNVTFRCDPISEHNRLYWYRQTLGQGPEFLTYFQNEAQLEKSRLLSDRFSAERPKGSFSTLEIQRTEQGDSAMYLCASSLGQGWAYEQYFGPGTRLTVT.

This chain links TRBV6-1 with TRBJ2-2; 11 positions agree with TRBD1. Germline CDR1 reads MNHNS; CDR2 reads SASEGT. The CDR3 is made up of 17 amino acids. Unmatched junction bases numbered 4, after V lost 4 bases and J lost 0 bases. CDR3 bases: TGTGCCAGCAGTGTGGACAGGGGGCTCGCGAACACCGGGGAGCTGTTTTTT. Its protein product is CASSVDRGLANTGELFF.

This chain connects TRBV19 to TRBJ1-4; 8 bases line up with TRBD1. This CDR3 spans 17 amino acids. CDR1 is LNHDA, CDR2 SQIVND, per germline (reference sequence). Trimming cost V 2 bases and J 0 bases; bases outside gene matches: 5. The CDR3 DNA reads TGTGCCAGTAGTATACGAGGACAGGGCGCAACTAATGAAAAACTGTTTTTT. It specifies CASSIRGQGATNEKLFF.

This clone came up once. The rearrangement joins TRBV2 to TRBJ1-5; a weak D match, TRBD1 (5 bases). The germline V and J ends were trimmed by 6 bases and 6 bases, with 18 bases remaining between them. Germline CDR1 is SNHLY and CDR2 is FYNNEI. This CDR3 has 15 residues. This CDR3 is CASSPSRGVGQPQHF. CDR3 in DNA: TGTGCCAGCAGCCCTAGTAGGGGTGTCGGTCAGCCCCAGCATTTT.

The V call is TRBV4-2, the J call TRBJ1-2, with 10 bases fitting TRBD1. V shed 3 bases, J shed 4 bases, and the junction held 2 bases outside the gene matches. Germline V lookup: CDR1 LGHNA, CDR2 YNFKEQ. This CDR3 has 14 residues. The CDR3 region has the DNA TGTGCCAGCAGCCAGGACAGGGGGAGCTATGGCTACACCTTC. Protein product: CASSQDRGSYGYTF.

The chain combines TRBV27 with TRBJ2-1, with D tentatively TRBD1 (5 bases). The CDR3 loop spans 17 amino acids. Germline V gives CDR1 MNHEY, CDR2 SMNVEV (reference sequence). V was shortened by 3 bases and J by 0 bases, with 15 bases between the two germline ends. As DNA, the CDR3 is TGTGCCAGCAGTTTCCGCCCCGACAGAAACTCCTACAATGAGCAGTTCTTC. It encodes CASSFRPDRNSYNEQFF.

The chain uses TRBV30 and TRBJ2-2, with 9 bases lining up with TRBD1. Unmatched junction bases numbered 10, after V lost 3 bases and J lost 5 bases. The CDR3 sequence is 16 residues long. From germline, CDR1 is GTSNPN and CDR2 SVGIG (reference sequence). The CDR3 DNA reads as TGTGCCTGGAGGGGAGGGGGACAGGGTCGAACCGGGGAGCTGTTTTTT. Translating it yields CAWRGGGQGRTGELFF.

This chain connects TRBV6-5 to TRBJ1-2; maybe TRBD1 (5 bases). V was trimmed by 0 bases and J by 8 bases, leaving 19 bases between them. There are 16 residues in the CDR3. Per germline, CDR1 MNHEY and CDR2 SVGAGI. The CDR3 sequence is CASSYSITGGSGGYTF. The CDR3 DNA sequence: TGTGCCAGCAGTTACTCGATTACCGGGGGATCGGGGGGCTACACCTTC.

This sequence joins TRBV28 and TRBJ2-7, with D possibly being TRBD2 (7 bases). The CDR3 has 15 amino acids. The germline V gene encodes CDR1 MDHEN and CDR2 SYDVKM. V gave up 7 bases and J gave up 3 bases, with 19 bases separating them. The CDR3 bases are TGTGCCAGCACACCATGGGGGGGCGCTAGCTACGAGCAGTACTTC. Its protein product is CASTPWGGASYEQYF.

V usage is TRBV21-1 and J usage is TRBJ1-2; the table's D call of TRBD1 was not tested on the DNA. TRBV21-1 is a pseudogene segment. CDR3 length equals 16 residues. CDR3 sequence reads: CASSKGRQFLNYGYTF. The DNA of the CDR3 is TGTGCCAGCAGCAAAGGGCGACAATTCCTCAACTATGGCTACACCTTC.

The chain is built from TRBV6-5 and TRBJ1-6, with 7 bases aligning to TRBD1. This CDR3 comprises 15 residues. V gave up 6 bases and J gave up 5 bases; unmatched junction bases: 7. The germline gives CDR1 MNHEY, CDR2 SVGAGI. For the CDR3, the DNA is TGTGCCAGCAGACCGGGGACAGCTAATAATTCACCCCTCCACTTT. This codes for CASRPGTANNSPLHF.

V usage is TRBV6-5 and J usage is TRBJ2-5; D possibly corresponds to TRBD2 (5 bases). Trimming took 3 bases from V and 4 from J, leaving 15 bases between them. This CDR3 spans 15 amino acids. Germline V lookup: CDR1 MNHEY, CDR2 SVGAGI. In DNA form, the CDR3 reads TGTGCCAGCAGTTATGGGCTAGCTCGAAGAGAGACCCAGTACTTC. Protein sequence: CASSYGLARRETQYF.

The chain links TRBV7-6 to TRBJ1-1; D is possibly TRBD1 (5 bases). With 2 bases removed from V and 3 bases from J, the gap between germline ends came to 22 bases. Germline loops: CDR1 SGHVS, CDR2 FNYEAQ. CDR3 size: 18 residues. CDR3: CASSLNLGVGSRDTEAFF. CDR3 sequence (DNA): TGTGCCAGCAGCTTAAATCTAGGGGTGGGGTCAAGGGACACTGAAGCTTTCTTT.

J is TRBJ2-3 and V is TRBV29-1; D may be TRBD1 (6 bases). From germline, CDR1 is SQVTM and CDR2 ANQGSEA. CDR3 length equals 12 residues. With 6 bases removed from V and 1 base from J, the gap between germline ends came to 8 bases. This CDR3 is CSVRGRTDTQYF. The CDR3 bases are TGCAGCGTCAGGGGCCGCACAGATACGCAGTATTTT.

The chain couples TRBV28 to TRBJ1-5; TRBD1 matches at 8 bases. Losses at the gene ends were 6 bases for V and 0 bases for J; bases not matched to a gene: 4. Germline assignment: CDR1 MDHEN and CDR2 SYDVKM. There are 15 residues in the CDR3. The CDR3 protein is CASRPGGNSNQPQHF. CDR3 in DNA: TGTGCCAGCAGACCAGGGGGCAATAGCAATCAGCCCCAGCATTTT.

This chain uses TRBV6-5 with TRBJ2-1; 7 bases fit TRBD1. V was clipped by 8 bases and J by 6 bases; unmatched bases: 13. Germline assignment: CDR1 MNHEY and CDR2 SVGAGI. This CDR3 region has 15 residues. The CDR3: CASFGQGQGVNEQFF. CDR3 coding DNA: TGTGCCAGCTTCGGCCAGGGGCAGGGGGTCAATGAGCAGTTCTTC.

The gene calls are TRBV27 and TRBJ1-2; 8 nucleotides agree with TRBD1. V lost 3 bases, J lost 2 bases, and 2 bases stayed unmatched. The CDR3 covers 14 residues. Germline lookup yields CDR1 MNHEY and CDR2 SMNVEV (reference sequence). CDR3 protein: CASSFQGANYGYTF. In DNA form, the CDR3 reads TGTGCCAGCAGTTTTCAGGGGGCGAACTATGGCTACACCTTC.